Presented here are 14 T cell receptor beta chains from one specimen sequenced in a study of Graves' ophthalmopathy and Graves' hyperthyroidism. Amplification from RNA transcripts yielded the TCR beta CDR3 regions. The first-round RT-PCR employed HTBI primers together with the Qiagen OneStep RT-PCR kit. A multiplex PCR was then performed as the second round. MiXCR was run by TCRdb on the multiplex PCR reads, yielding one entry per CDR3 protein. The sample holds 650,000 to 900,000 distinct CDR3 sequences, 40% seen once. The sequenced sample consisted of peripheral blood. The receptors shown here come from an adult man with Graves' ophthalmopathy.

The sample holds a few counts of this clonotype. The chain combines TRBV7-9 with TRBJ1-4; 7 bases match TRBD1. V was clipped by 5 bases and J by 8 bases; unmatched bases: 11. There are 15 residues in the CDR3. Germline assignment: CDR1 SEHNR and CDR2 FQNEAQ (reference sequence). The CDR3, as DNA: TGTGCCAGCAGCCAAGGGGGCGCGTTTCGAGAAAAACTGTTTTTT. Translating it yields CASSQGGAFREKLFF.

In this sample, this clonotype turned up many times. The V gene is TRBV25-1, the J gene TRBJ1-1; D may be TRBD1 (5 bases). The CDR3 length is 15 residues. Trimming took 3 bases from V and 7 from J, leaving 18 bases between them. The germline V gene encodes CDR1 MGHDK and CDR2 SYGVNS. The CDR3 sequence: CASSDSPLGRGEAFF. The CDR3, as DNA: TGTGCCAGCAGTGACTCCCCATTGGGTAGGGGTGAAGCTTTCTTT.

This clonotype was observed a single time. This chain connects TRBV7-3 to TRBJ2-7, with 8 bases aligning to TRBD1. After removal of 2 bases from V and 2 bases from J, the junction contained 5 bases not matched to a gene. CDR1 and CDR2 from the germline V gene are SGHTA and FQGTGA. The CDR3 is 15 amino acids. DNA for the CDR3: TGTGCCAGCAGCTTAGACAGGGGCTACCCCTACGAGCAGTACTTC. Translated: CASSLDRGYPYEQYF.

In its sample, this clonotype was seen once. This chain uses TRBV7-9 with TRBJ2-7, with a possible D match to TRBD1 (6 bases). Germline CDR1 SEHNR, CDR2 FQNEAQ (reference sequence). This CDR3 has 12 residues. The CDR3 here is CVVQGGSGEQYF. In DNA, the CDR3 is TGTGTTGTACAGGGTGGATCGGGCGAGCAGTACTTC.

This chain connects TRBV20-1 to TRBJ1-6, with D uncertain. The CDR3 covers 14 residues. CDR1 is DFQATT, CDR2 SNEGSKA, per germline (reference sequence). Trimming removed 5 bases from V and 6 bases from J, with 14 bases in between. CDR3 sequence (DNA): TGCAGTGCTGGACCGGGGAACCCTAATTCACCCCTCCACTTT. Translated, it gives CSAGPGNPNSPLHF.

J is TRBJ1-5 and V is TRBV20-1; D is ambiguous. Germline assignment: CDR1 DFQATT and CDR2 SNEGSKA (reference sequence). This CDR3 has 14 residues. V lost 1 base and J lost 7, with 14 bases in between. This CDR3 reads CSARAPGVGQPQHF. In DNA, the CDR3 is TGCAGTGCTAGAGCCCCTGGGGTCGGGCAGCCCCAGCATTTT.

The chain is built from TRBV7-8 and TRBJ2-2; D is tentatively TRBD1 or TRBD2 (5 bases each). The CDR3 sequence is 15 residues long. Trimming left V 5 bases short and J 7 bases short, with 17 bases between. From germline, CDR1 is SGHVS and CDR2 FQNEAQ. CDR3 protein: CASSPWDLFGGELFF. The CDR3 region has the DNA TGTGCCAGCAGCCCATGGGACCTGTTCGGCGGGGAGCTGTTTTTT.

This chain uses TRBV29-1 with TRBJ2-7; D tentatively reads TRBD1 or TRBD2 (5 bases each). The CDR3 spans 15 residues. V was cut by 4 bases and J by 0 bases, with 16 bases left in between. CDR1 and CDR2 from the germline V gene are SQVTM and ANQGSEA. The CDR3 sequence is CSVVIGDVCSYEQYF. The CDR3 bases are TGCAGCGTTGTAATAGGGGACGTCTGCTCCTACGAGCAGTACTTC.

This clonotype came up a few times. This chain joins TRBV7-8 and TRBJ2-5; TRBD2 is a possible D gene (6 bases). The CDR3 is 18 amino acids. Germline V gene sequence: CDR1 SGHVS, CDR2 FQNEAQ. The germline V and J ends were trimmed by 1 base and 1 base, with 19 bases remaining between them. The CDR3 bases are TGTGCCAGCAGCTTAGGATCGGCAATGAGGGGACTCCAAGAGACCCAGTACTTC. Its protein is CASSLGSAMRGLQETQYF.

This clonotype was seen a handful of times. The chain joins TRBV4-3 to TRBJ2-7; 9 nucleotides match TRBD2. The V gene end was trimmed by 0 bases and the J gene end by 3 bases; junction bases not matched to a gene: 6. This CDR3 region has 16 residues. The germline CDR1 and CDR2 sequences are LGHNA and YSLEER. The CDR3 reads CASSQDGSGSFYEQYF. In DNA, the CDR3 is TGCGCCAGCAGCCAAGATGGTAGCGGGAGTTTCTACGAGCAGTACTTC.

This clonotype was counted ten times or more. This chain uses TRBV29-1 with TRBJ2-7; D is possibly TRBD2 (6 bases). Germline CDR1 SQVTM, CDR2 ANQGSEA. There are 13 residues in the CDR3. Deletions cut 6 bases from V and 4 bases from J, with 16 bases between. For the CDR3, the DNA is TGCAGCGTGGGGCGGGGAGAGGGTTACGAGCAGTACTTC. Amino acid sequence: CSVGRGEGYEQYF.

This clonotype turned up a few times. The J gene is TRBJ1-2, the V gene TRBV7-9; no reliable D call. The V and J ends lost 4 bases and 7 bases respectively, with 16 bases between them. Germline V CDR1 and CDR2: SEHNR, FQNEAQ (reference sequence). There are 14 residues in the CDR3. CDR3 sequence: CASSSSGTPGGYTF. CDR3 in DNA: TGTGCCAGCAGCTCCTCGGGCACCCCGGGTGGCTACACCTTC. The variable domain in full, with the rest retrieved from reference TRBV7-9 and TRBJ1-2, is DTGVSQNPRHKITKRGQNVTFRCDPISEHNRLYWYRQTLGQGPEFLTYFQNEAQLEKSRLLSDRFSAERPKGSFSTLEIQRTEQGDSAMYLCASSSSGTPGGYTFGSGTRLTVV.

The chain recombines TRBV2 with TRBJ1-1; TRBD1 matches at 11 bases. Germline V CDR1 and CDR2: SNHLY, FYNNEI. The trim removed 7 bases at V and 10 bases at J, leaving 5 bases unmatched. This CDR3 is built from 12 residues. The CDR3 is CASIGDRGLAFF. The CDR3 region has the DNA TGTGCCAGCATTGGGGACAGGGGGTTAGCTTTCTTT.

On this clonotype: A much larger clone differs by one base, so this may be a read error. V and J are TRBV11-2 and TRBJ2-7, with 13 bases matching TRBD2. CDR1 is SGHAT and CDR2 is FQNNGV in the germline V gene. The CDR3 is made up of 15 amino acids. This CDR3 reads CASSSTSGGNYEQCF. CDR3 sequence (DNA): TGTGCCAGCAGCTCGACTAGCGGGGGGAACTACGAGCAGTGCTTC.